This record looks at one TCR beta chain sequence and its context. What it binds is unknown. The data originate from a study of CD4 T cells in relation to SARS-CoV-2 and coronaviruses. J was trimmed by 8 bases and V by 2 bases; bases with no gene match: 21. This CDR3 spans 19 amino acids. Germline V lookup: CDR1 MGHRA, CDR2 YSYEKL. CD4+ T cells from unexposed donors were obtained before the COVID-19 pandemic (2011-2018). CD4+ T cells were isolated from the cells after around eleven days of culture. Cultures held a few million PBMCs per well with around 9.8 IU/ml IL-2. Sequencing was performed with immunoSEQ multiplex PCR; in TCRdb, only in-frame clones are kept and a portion is missing. The sample contains roughly 19,000 clones, over 70% of which appear only once.

V and J are TRBV4-1 and TRBJ2-4; 7 bases match TRBD2. The source of this sequence is a human donor in good health. The sample consisted of CD4+ T cells from PBMCs, cultured in vitro. This CDR3 reads CASSQLYLGRASGVHIQYF. Written as DNA, the CDR3 is TGCGCCAGCAGCCAATTGTATTTGGGGAGGGCCTCTGGGGTGCACATTCAGTACTTC.